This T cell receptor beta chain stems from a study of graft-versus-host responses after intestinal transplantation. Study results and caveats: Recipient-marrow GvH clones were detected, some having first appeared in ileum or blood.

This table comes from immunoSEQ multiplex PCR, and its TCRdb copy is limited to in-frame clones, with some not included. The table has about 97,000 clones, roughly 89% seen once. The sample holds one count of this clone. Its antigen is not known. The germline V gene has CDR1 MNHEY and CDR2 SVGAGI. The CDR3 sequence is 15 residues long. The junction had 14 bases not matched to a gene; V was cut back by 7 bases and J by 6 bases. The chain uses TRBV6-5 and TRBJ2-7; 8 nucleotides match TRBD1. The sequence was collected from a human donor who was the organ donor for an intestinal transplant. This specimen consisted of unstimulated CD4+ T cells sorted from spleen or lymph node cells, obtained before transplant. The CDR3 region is CASTTRGQEGFEQYF. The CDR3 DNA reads TGTGCCAGCACCACAAGGGGACAGGAGGGTTTCGAGCAGTACTTC.